What follows are 21 T cell receptor beta chains derived from one specimen sequenced in a study of T cell clones after liver transplantation. Some clones are missing from TCRdb's copy, which holds only in-frame ones; the method was immunoSEQ multiplex PCR. Of 90,000 to 120,000 clones listed, roughly four fifths were seen once; the top ten hold just under 1%. This material consisted of CD4+ T cells from blood, taken before liver transplant. Receptors were obtained from a human donor who received a liver transplant.

This clone was detected once. This chain connects TRBV6-1 to TRBJ2-7, with D possibly TRBD1 on 6 matching bases. V shed 0 bases and J shed 2 bases, with 11 bases lying between them. CDR1 MNHNS and CDR2 SASEGT come from the germline V gene. There are 15 residues in the CDR3. Written as DNA, the CDR3 is TGTGCCAGCAGTGAAGCCAACGGACAGCCCTACGAGCAGTACTTC. Its protein is CASSEANGQPYEQYF.

Notes on this clone: Mismatch with germline at one junction end may stem from a read error. This chain connects TRBV7-3 to TRBJ2-6; D tentatively fits TRBD1 or TRBD2 (5 bases each). The germline gives CDR1 SGHTA, CDR2 FQGTGA. The CDR3 has 17 amino acids. The CDR3 DNA sequence: TGTGCCAGCAGCCAGATCGGGGTAACGGTTGGGGCTAACGTCCTGACTTTC. This codes for CASSQIGVTVGANVLTF.

The chain combines TRBV19 with TRBJ1-5, with TRBD1 as a possible D gene (5 bases). Trimming took off 7 bases at V and 4 bases at J, with 14 bases between the two ends. This CDR3 comprises 14 residues. Germline V lookup: CDR1 LNHDA, CDR2 SQIVND (reference sequence). The CDR3 nucleotides are TGTGCCAGTACCCCCGACAGCGTTAATCAGCCCCAGCATTTT. Translated, it gives CASTPDSVNQPQHF.

This clone was seen just once. This rearrangement joins TRBV7-9 to TRBJ2-1; D is undetermined. This CDR3 spans 12 amino acids. The V gene lost 1 base and the J gene lost 9 bases, with 7 bases spanning the gap. Germline V CDR1 and CDR2: SEHNR, FQNEAQ (reference sequence). This CDR3 is CASSLVNGEQFF. The CDR3 DNA follows: TGTGCCAGCAGCTTAGTAAACGGTGAGCAGTTCTTC.

The CDR3, as DNA: TGTGCCAGCAGCGCAGCTCTAGCGGGGGCCAATGAGCAGTTCTTC. The encoded protein is CASSAALAGANEQFF. The chain couples TRBV9 to TRBJ2-1; 10 bases fit TRBD2. Per germline, CDR1 SGDLS and CDR2 YYNGEE. Trimming took 3 bases from V and 6 from J; bases not matched to a gene: 6. The CDR3 runs to 15 residues.

This chain joins TRBV2 and TRBJ1-1; the D gene is possibly TRBD1 (5 bases). Germline-derived CDR1 and CDR2 are SNHLY and FYNNEI. There are 13 residues in the CDR3. Between the trimmed V and J ends, which lost 0 bases and 11 bases, there was a span of 13 bases. For the CDR3, the DNA is TGTGCCAGCAGTGAAGCGCCCCAGGGAAGGGCTTTCTTT. This codes for CASSEAPQGRAFF. The whole variable domain, filled in from reference TRBV2 and TRBJ1-1, reads EPEVTQTPSHQVTQMGQEVILRCVPISNHLYFYWYRQILGQKVEFLVSFYNNEISEKSEIFDDQFSVERPDGSNFTLKIRSTKLEDSAMYFCASSEAPQGRAFFGQGTRLTVV.

The table lists this clone with a few counts. V and J are TRBV6-5 and TRBJ1-6; 7 nucleotides match TRBD1. The V and J ends lost 8 bases and 7 bases, in that order; junction bases with no gene match: 5. CDR3 size: 13 residues. Germline loops: CDR1 MNHEY, CDR2 SVGAGI. Written as DNA, the CDR3 is TGTGCCAGCTTCACAGGGGCAAATTCACCCCTCCACTTT. Protein sequence: CASFTGANSPLHF.

This sequence joins TRBV27 and TRBJ1-1, with D perhaps matching TRBD1 (5 bases). The CDR3 length is 14 residues. V lost 4 bases, J lost 0 bases, and 9 bases lay in between. Looked up from germline, CDR1 is MNHEY and CDR2 is SMNVEV (reference sequence). The DNA of the CDR3 is TGTGCCAGCAGTTACCGGGGGATGAACACTGAAGCTTTCTTT. The encoded protein is CASSYRGMNTEAFF.

The chain carries TRBV28 and TRBJ2-3, with 9 bases aligning to TRBD2. V lost 6 bases, J lost 2 bases, and 6 bases stayed unmatched. This CDR3 contains 15 residues. Germline V gives CDR1 MDHEN, CDR2 SYDVKM. In nucleotides, the CDR3 is TGTGCCAGCAGAATAGCGGGAGAGAACACAGATACGCAGTATTTT. Encoded protein: CASRIAGENTDTQYF. Drawing the rest from reference TRBV28 and TRBJ2-3, the complete variable domain is DVKVTQSSRYLVKRTGEKVFLECVQDMDHENMFWYRQDPGLGLRLIYFSYDVKMKEKGDIPEGYSVSREKKERFSLILESASTNQTSMYLCASRIAGENTDTQYFGPGTRLTVL.

V is TRBV6-6 and J is TRBJ1-1; D is unresolved. The CDR3 runs 14 residues. V lost 6 bases to trimming and J lost 0 bases, with 11 bases between them. The germline gives CDR1 MNHNY, CDR2 SVGAGI (reference sequence). The CDR3 sequence is CASSHIRLNTEAFF. CDR3 bases: TGTGCCAGCAGCCACATTAGACTGAACACTGAAGCTTTCTTT.

Only a few counts were recorded for this clone. The sample contains more than one DNA sequence encoding this CDR3. The genes are TRBV5-1 and TRBJ2-1; tentatively, D is TRBD1 or TRBD2 (6 bases each). The CDR3 runs to 16 residues. Trimming left V 0 bases short and J 0 bases short, with 10 bases between. From germline, CDR1 is SGHRS and CDR2 YFSETQ. For the CDR3, the DNA is TGCGCCAGCAGCTTGGTTGGGGGGCGCTCCTACAATGAGCAGTTCTTC. Translated: CASSLVGGRSYNEQFF.

The CDR3: CASSLGPEDEQFF. The CDR3 DNA reads TGTGCCAGCAGCTTAGGCCCAGAGGATGAGCAGTTCTTC. The chain carries TRBV7-7 and TRBJ2-1; no firm D call. Germline V gene lookup returns CDR1 SSHAT and CDR2 FNYEAQ (reference sequence). The CDR3 has 13 residues. V was clipped by 1 base and J by 8 bases, with 9 bases between them.

V is TRBV28 and J is TRBJ2-1, with D perhaps TRBD2 (6 bases). The CDR3 has 14 amino acids. Trimming left V 7 bases short and J 1 base short, with 11 bases between. Germline CDR1 reads MDHEN; CDR2 reads SYDVKM. The CDR3 spells CASTDGGSYNEQFF. In nucleotides, the CDR3 is TGTGCCAGCACGGACGGGGGATCCTACAATGAGCAGTTCTTC.

The chain links TRBV28 to TRBJ1-2, with a tentative D call TRBD1 (5 bases). The V end was cut by 3 bases, the J end by 2 bases, with 7 bases between. CDR1 MDHEN and CDR2 SYDVKM come from the germline V gene. The CDR3 consists of 13 residues. The CDR3 DNA reads as TGTGCCAGCAGTTTTGGGGGGAACTATGGCTACACCTTC. It codes for CASSFGGNYGYTF.

The chain carries TRBV18 and TRBJ2-1; 8 bases map to TRBD2. V lost 3 bases, J lost 6 bases, and 7 bases stayed unmatched. The germline V gene has CDR1 KGHSH and CDR2 LQKENI. The CDR3 extends over 15 amino acids. For the CDR3, the DNA is TGTGCCAGCTCACCTCGGGAGGGAGGTGGCAATGAGCAGTTCTTC. Translating gives CASSPREGGGNEQFF.

This chain connects TRBV25-1 to TRBJ2-3; no clear D gene. The ends were cut back, 6 bases at V and 2 bases at J, with 9 bases in the middle. CDR1 and CDR2 (germline): MGHDK, SYGVNS. The CDR3 runs to 13 residues. Written as DNA, the CDR3 is TGTGCCAGCAGGCCCCCGCTCACAGATACGCAGTATTTT. Translation: CASRPPLTDTQYF.

Ten or more counts support this clone. In the same sample, other DNA sequences code for this CDR3. The chain joins TRBV6-5 to TRBJ1-3; D is unresolved. The germline V gene encodes CDR1 MNHEY and CDR2 SVGAGI. This CDR3 is 13 amino acids long. V lost 3 bases and J 4 bases, leaving 7 bases between the germline ends. CDR3 residues: CASSYGPGNTIYF. The CDR3 bases are TGTGCCAGCAGTTATGGGCCAGGAAACACCATATATTTT.

The chain recombines TRBV5-4 with TRBJ2-2, with no clear D. The germline V gene has CDR1 SGHNT and CDR2 YYREEE (reference sequence). V lost 0 bases and J lost 4, with 10 bases in between. CDR3 length: 15 amino acids. In DNA form, the CDR3 reads TGTGCCAGCAGCTTGGCGGTTACAACCACCGGGGAGCTGTTTTTT. It codes for CASSLAVTTTGELFF.

This chain joins TRBV5-1 and TRBJ1-1, with 8 nucleotides matching TRBD1. The CDR3 totals 15 residues. J lost 3 bases, V lost 7 bases, and 11 bases had no gene match. Germline CDR1 reads SGHRS; CDR2 reads YFSETQ. The CDR3 here is CASRTGRNKDTEAFF. In nucleotides, the CDR3 is TGCGCCAGCCGGACAGGGCGTAATAAGGACACTGAAGCTTTCTTT. Looking up the rest from reference TRBV5-1 and TRBJ1-1 gives the full variable domain: KAGVTQTPRYLIKTRGQQVTLSCSPISGHRSVSWYQQTPGQGLQFLFEYFSETQRNKGNFPGRFSGRQFSNSRSEMNVSTLELGDSALYLCASRTGRNKDTEAFFGQGTRLTVV.

This chain links TRBV6-6 with TRBJ2-6; D gene uncertain. CDR1 is MNHNY, CDR2 SVGAGI, per germline (reference sequence). The CDR3 has 16 residues. V gave up 0 bases and J gave up 0 bases, with 6 bases separating them. CDR3 nucleotides: TGTGCCAGCAGTTACTCGGCCGTCTCTGGGGCCAACGTCCTGACTTTC. It encodes CASSYSAVSGANVLTF.

The rearrangement links TRBV5-6 to TRBJ2-5, with 8 bases identical to TRBD2. There are 16 residues in the CDR3. V lost 4 bases to trimming and J lost 1 base; unmatched junction nucleotides: 9. Germline CDR1 SGHDT, CDR2 YYEEEE. As DNA, the CDR3 is TGTGCCAGCAGCCCCCTAGGGCGGGGGGTCCAAGAGACCCAGTACTTC. Encoded protein: CASSPLGRGVQETQYF.